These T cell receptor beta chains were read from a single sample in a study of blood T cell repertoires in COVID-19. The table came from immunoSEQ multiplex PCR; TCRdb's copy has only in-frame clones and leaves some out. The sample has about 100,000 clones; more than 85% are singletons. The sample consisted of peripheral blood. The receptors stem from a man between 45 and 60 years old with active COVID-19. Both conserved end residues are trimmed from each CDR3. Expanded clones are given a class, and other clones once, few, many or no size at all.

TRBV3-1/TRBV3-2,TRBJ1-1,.,ASSRGGNTEAF
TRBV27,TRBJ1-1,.,ATYRTGGTEAF
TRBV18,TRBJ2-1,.,ASSSGTGSSYNEQF
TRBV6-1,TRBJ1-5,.,ASSEVAGNNQPQH
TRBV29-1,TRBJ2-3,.,SVEWGRAPDTQY
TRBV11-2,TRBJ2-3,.,ASSPTKTSGGAGDTQY
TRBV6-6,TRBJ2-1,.,ASSPEGEQF
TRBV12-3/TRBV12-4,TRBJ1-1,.,ASRLQGATEAF
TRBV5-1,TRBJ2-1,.,ASGRDNSYNEQF
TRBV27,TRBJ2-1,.,ASSPTRLAGPEQF
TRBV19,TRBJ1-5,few,ASRKRQEREPQH
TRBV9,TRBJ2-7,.,ASSGGEGMKQY
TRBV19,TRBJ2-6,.,ASSRQGTASGANVLT
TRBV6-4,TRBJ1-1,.,ASSTGEVVAF
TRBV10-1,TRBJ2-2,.,ASSAPGGTGELF
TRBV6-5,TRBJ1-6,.,ASKEEPYNSPLH
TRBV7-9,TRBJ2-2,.,ASSREAGGTGELF
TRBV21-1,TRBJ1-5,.,ASLRIRDRGSQPQH
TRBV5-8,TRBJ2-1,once,ASSGPGTSGGTGNEQF
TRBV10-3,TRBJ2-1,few,AISESIAGGTTDDEQF
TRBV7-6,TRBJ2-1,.,ASKTSDLGNEQF
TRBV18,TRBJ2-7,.,ASSPSGGKNYEQY
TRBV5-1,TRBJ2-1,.,ASRLREGGFNEQF
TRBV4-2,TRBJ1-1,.,ASSQDRWAQNTEAF